This entry lists 11 T cell receptor beta chains sequenced from one sample in a study of blood T cell repertoires in COVID-19. Assay: immunoSEQ multiplex PCR; the TCRdb copy retains only in-frame clones and omits some. The sample holds some 130,000 clones, 80% to 90% seen once. Material for sequencing was peripheral blood. Receptors were obtained from a man in his fifties with active or convalescent COVID-19.

The chain is built from TRBV18 and TRBJ2-5; D is ambiguous. Germline CDR1 is KGHSH and CDR2 is LQKENI. CDR3 length equals 12 residues. V was pared by 5 bases and J by 2 bases, with 6 bases between. As DNA, the CDR3 is TGTGCCAGCTCAGGTCAGCAAGAGACCCAGTACTTC. This codes for CASSGQQETQYF.

This clone was recorded once. The chain has TRBV29-1 and TRBJ1-4; 8 bases map to TRBD1. V gave up 6 bases and J gave up 3 bases; unmatched junction bases: 6. The germline V gene has CDR1 SQVTM and CDR2 ANQGSEA. The CDR3 contains 14 residues. The CDR3 DNA follows: TGCAGCGTAACAACAGGGGGAGCTAATGAAAAACTGTTTTTT. Residues: CSVTTGGANEKLFF.

This clone was seen a handful of times. This chain's CDR3 is CASTRDRTNSPLHF. CDR3 nucleotides: TGTGCCAGCACCCGGGACAGGACTAATTCACCCCTCCACTTT. The chain links TRBV18 to TRBJ1-6, with TRBD1 matching 8 bases. V dropped 8 bases and J dropped 6; count of bases not matched to a gene: 6. Germline assignment: CDR1 KGHSH and CDR2 LQKENI. The CDR3 runs to 14 residues.

This clone is a singleton in its sample. CDR3 bases: TGTGCAAGTCGCTCAGTAGCCGGACAGGGGGCAACTGAAGCTTTCTTT. Translating it yields CASRSVAGQGATEAFF. The gene calls are TRBV12-2 and TRBJ1-1; the table's D call, TRBD1, has no DNA check behind it. TRBV12-2 is reported as a pseudogene. The CDR3 has 16 residues.

The chain recombines TRBV29-1 with TRBJ2-3, with 10 nucleotides matching TRBD1. This CDR3 has 13 amino acids. The germline V gene encodes CDR1 SQVTM and CDR2 ANQGSEA. Losses at the gene ends were 7 bases for V and 4 bases for J; bases not matched to a gene: 5. In DNA, the CDR3 is TGCAGCGGATCGACAGGGGGCGCAGATACGCAGTATTTT. This gives the protein CSGSTGGADTQYF.

The chain carries TRBV18 and TRBJ1-5; D might be TRBD1 (5 bases). Between the trimmed V and J ends, which lost 2 bases and 6 bases, there was a span of 14 bases. CDR3 length: 15 amino acids. CDR1 and CDR2 (germline): KGHSH, LQKENI. The DNA for the CDR3 is TGTGCCAGCTCACCATTGGCGGGGGGAACTCAGCCCCAGCATTTT. It encodes CASSPLAGGTQPQHF.

This chain uses TRBV7-2 with TRBJ2-1; TRBD2 matches at 7 bases. CDR3 length: 17 amino acids. Germline V gene sequence: CDR1 SGHTA, CDR2 FQGNSA. J was trimmed by 2 bases and V by 1 base; bases with no gene match: 8. The CDR3 DNA reads TGTGCCAGCAGCTTAGTTGGTAGCGGGCCACCCTACAATGAGCAGTTCTTC. Protein product: CASSLVGSGPPYNEQFF. Variable domain in full (rest from reference TRBV7-2 and TRBJ2-1): GAGVSQSPSNKVTEKGKDVELRCDPISGHTALYWYRQSLGQGLEFLIYFQGNSAPDKSGLPSDRFSAERTGGSVSTLTIQRTQQEDSAVYLCASSLVGSGPPYNEQFFGPGTRLTVL.

This clone was observed a single time. The J gene is TRBJ1-1, the V gene TRBV30, with D unresolved. The CDR3 has 14 residues. V shed 0 bases and J shed 1 base, with 9 bases lying between them. CDR1 and CDR2 (germline): GTSNPN, SVGIG (reference sequence). The CDR3 loop reads CAWSVRRQNTEAFF. The CDR3 nucleotides are TGTGCCTGGAGTGTAAGAAGACAGAACACTGAAGCTTTCTTT.

The chain has TRBV28 and TRBJ2-1; 9 bases are shared with TRBD2. Trimming at V came to 2 bases and at J to 7 bases, leaving 3 bases not matched to a gene. This CDR3 region has 14 residues. CDR1 is MDHEN, CDR2 SYDVKM, per germline. Here the CDR3 reads CASSLAGGWNEQFF. Here the CDR3 DNA reads TGTGCCAGCAGTTTAGCGGGAGGGTGGAATGAGCAGTTCTTC.

The V gene is TRBV5-6, the J gene TRBJ1-2; D is possibly TRBD1 (5 bases). Germline lookup yields CDR1 SGHDT and CDR2 YYEEEE. Trimming stripped 4 bases from V and 7 bases from J, with 14 bases between. The CDR3 consists of 13 residues. The CDR3 DNA follows: TGTGCCAGCAGCCGAACCAGGGTTTCTGGCTACACCTTC. This translates into CASSRTRVSGYTF.

The rearrangement links TRBV4-3 to TRBJ2-1; the match to TRBD2 covers 10 bases. The CDR3 consists of 15 residues. The ends lost 4 bases at V and 8 bases at J; junction bases unmatched: 8. Germline lookup yields CDR1 LGHNA and CDR2 YSLEER. The DNA of the CDR3 is TGCGCCAGCAGCCCGGATAGCGGGGGGAGGGATGAGCAGTTCTTC. This codes for CASSPDSGGRDEQFF.